These 24 T cell receptor beta chains were sequenced from one sample in a study of beta chain features in type 1 diabetes. The study reverse transcribed the entire isolated RNA, so it sequenced expressed TCRB transcripts. TCRdb's copy holds only in-frame clones and misses some; the assay was immunoSEQ multiplex PCR. The sample has hundreds of thousands of clones, roughly 17% seen once. The sample taken for sequencing was naive CD4+ T cells from blood. These receptors all come from a woman between 18 and 30 years old in good health.

The chain has TRBV7-2 and TRBJ2-7, with 10 bases identical to TRBD1. The CDR3 totals 15 residues. The V and J ends lost 6 bases and 3 bases, in that order; junction bases with no gene match: 8. CDR1 and CDR2 from the germline V gene are SGHTA and FQGNSA. The CDR3 nucleotides read TGTGCCAGCAGTCACCGGACAGGGGGTAGCTACGAGCAGTACTTC. Protein: CASSHRTGGSYEQYF.

This clone has a handful of counts. Other DNA sequences in the sample encode the same CDR3. The V call is TRBV28, the J call TRBJ2-1; D ambiguous. The CDR3 has 11 residues. Per the germline V gene, CDR1 is MDHEN and CDR2 is SYDVKM. V dropped 6 bases and J dropped 11 bases, with 11 bases sitting between them. The CDR3 DNA follows: TGTGCCAGCAGCTTACGGCTCCAGCAGTTCTTC. Its translation: CASSLRLQQFF.

For the CDR3, the DNA is TGTGCCAGCAGTTCCGGGACCCCTGCGGTCGAGCAGTACTTC. Translated, it gives CASSSGTPAVEQYF. This chain connects TRBV28 to TRBJ2-7; tentatively, D is TRBD1 or TRBD2 (5 bases each). The CDR3 extends over 14 amino acids. Germline V CDR1 and CDR2: MDHEN, SYDVKM. Trimming shortened V by 4 bases and J by 6 bases, and 16 bases separated the two germline ends.

The table lists this clone with a few counts. The rearrangement uses TRBV5-4 and TRBJ2-1; a weak D match, TRBD2 (6 bases). CDR3 length: 18 residues. The germline CDR1 and CDR2 sequences are SGHNT and YYREEE (reference sequence). V gave up 8 bases and J gave up 0 bases, with 24 bases separating them. The CDR3 spells CASRQTGGETSSYNEQFF. DNA of the CDR3: TGTGCCAGTAGACAAACCGGTGGGGAGACTAGCTCCTACAATGAGCAGTTCTTC.

This chain uses TRBV28 with TRBJ1-2, with 8 bases lining up with TRBD1. Germline trimming cut 5 bases from V and 7 bases from J; bases unmatched to any gene: 6. CDR1 is MDHEN, CDR2 SYDVKM, per germline. The CDR3 is made up of 13 amino acids. The CDR3 DNA reads as TGTGCCAGCAGTACTACGACAGGGGCTGGCTACACCTTC. Translating gives CASSTTTGAGYTF.

The J gene is TRBJ2-7, the V gene TRBV18; 7 nucleotides match TRBD1. This CDR3 has 16 amino acids. Germline V lookup: CDR1 KGHSH, CDR2 LQKENI. Germline trimming cut 4 bases from V and 3 bases from J; bases unmatched to any gene: 12. CDR3 in DNA: TGTGCCAGCTCACGGGACAGCCCGGGACCTAACTACGAGCAGTACTTC. It is translated as CASSRDSPGPNYEQYF.

This clone has more than one count but fewer than ten. The chain uses TRBV5-1 and TRBJ1-2; no reliable D call. CDR1 and CDR2 (germline): SGHRS, YFSETQ. The ends were cut back, 0 bases at V and 0 bases at J, with 9 bases in the middle. The CDR3 loop spans 15 amino acids. CDR3 sequence reads: CASSLADDTNYGYTF. The CDR3 region has the DNA TGCGCCAGCAGCTTGGCCGACGACACTAACTATGGCTACACCTTC.

This chain links TRBV13 with TRBJ2-1, with D maybe TRBD2 (6 bases). Germline V gene lookup returns CDR1 PRHDT and CDR2 FYEKMQ (reference sequence). The CDR3 extends over 15 amino acids. V shed 0 bases and J shed 1 base, with 7 bases lying between them. CDR3 nucleotide sequence: TGTGCCAGCAGCTTAGGTGGGACTTCCTACAATGAGCAGTTCTTC. It is translated as CASSLGGTSYNEQFF.

This clone has more than one count but fewer than ten. The chain recombines TRBV6-1 with TRBJ2-7; 7 nucleotides match TRBD1. The germline gives CDR1 MNHNS, CDR2 SASEGT. The CDR3 totals 13 residues. J gave up 3 bases and V 4 bases, and 3 bases lay outside the gene matches. The CDR3 protein is CASSGGGGYEQYF. The CDR3 DNA is TGTGCCAGCAGTGGAGGGGGCGGCTACGAGCAGTACTTC.

The gene calls are TRBV4-3 and TRBJ1-2, with D hard to call. The ends were cut back, 1 base at V and 7 bases at J, with 13 bases in the middle. CDR3 length equals 14 residues. The germline V gene encodes CDR1 LGHNA and CDR2 YSLEER. Here the CDR3 reads CASSQVEGSGGYTF. For the CDR3, the DNA is TGCGCCAGCAGCCAAGTTGAGGGTTCTGGTGGCTACACCTTC.

J is TRBJ2-7 and V is TRBV28; D perhaps matches TRBD1 (6 bases). Germline V gives CDR1 MDHEN, CDR2 SYDVKM. The CDR3 has 15 residues. V dropped 4 bases and J dropped 1 base, with 14 bases sitting between them. CDR3 protein: CASSSEGRGSYEQYF. In DNA, the CDR3 is TGTGCCAGCAGTTCCGAGGGCAGGGGATCCTACGAGCAGTACTTC.

The chain is built from TRBV4-3 and TRBJ1-3; D call uncertain. The CDR3 sequence is 15 residues long. In germline, CDR1 is LGHNA, CDR2 YSLEER. V gave up 6 bases and J gave up 0 bases, with 12 bases separating them. The CDR3: CASSHTPISGNTIYF. The CDR3 nucleotides are TGCGCCAGCAGTCACACACCGATCTCTGGAAACACCATATATTTT.

This clone was detected only a few times. The V gene is TRBV7-2, the J gene TRBJ2-7, with 9 bases that match TRBD2. The CDR3 extends over 15 amino acids. From germline, CDR1 is SGHTA and CDR2 FQGNSA. Unmatched junction bases numbered 6, after V lost 2 bases and J lost 4 bases. The DNA of the CDR3 is TGTGCCAGCAGCTTACGACTAGCGGTCGGGTACGAGCAGTACTTC. Its translation is CASSLRLAVGYEQYF. Full variable domain (outside the CDR3, taken from reference TRBV7-2 and TRBJ2-7): GAGVSQSPSNKVTEKGKDVELRCDPISGHTALYWYRQSLGQGLEFLIYFQGNSAPDKSGLPSDRFSAERTGGSVSTLTIQRTQQEDSAVYLCASSLRLAVGYEQYFGPGTRLTVT.

This clone was seen a handful of times. In DNA form, the CDR3 reads TGTGCCAGCAGCTTACAGGGTTCCTACGAGCAGTACTTC. This codes for CASSLQGSYEQYF. The rearrangement joins TRBV11-2 to TRBJ2-7; possibly TRBD1 for D (5 bases). This CDR3 has 13 amino acids. Germline CDR1 reads SGHAT; CDR2 reads FQNNGV. The V end lost 2 bases, the J end lost 1 base, and 6 bases lay between the germline ends.

This clone turned up a few times. V and J are TRBV5-5 and TRBJ2-1; D is perhaps TRBD2 (6 bases). The germline V and J ends were trimmed by 4 bases and 10 bases, with 15 bases remaining between them. Looked up from germline, CDR1 is SGHKS and CDR2 is YYEKEE (reference sequence). There are 13 residues in the CDR3. CDR3 bases: TGTGCCAGCAGCGTGACCCGAACTAGCGAGCAGTTCTTC. Translated, it gives CASSVTRTSEQFF.

This rearrangement joins TRBV5-6 to TRBJ2-7; 9 bases are a match to TRBD2. Germline-derived CDR1 and CDR2 are SGHDT and YYEEEE. This CDR3 has 15 residues. With 3 bases clipped from V and 4 bases from J, the junction kept 8 bases outside the gene matches. In nucleotides, the CDR3 is TGTGCCAGCAGCTCCGGACTAGCGACATATTACGAGCAGTACTTC. Amino acid sequence: CASSSGLATYYEQYF.

In this sample, this clone turned up a few times. J is TRBJ2-1 and V is TRBV7-2, with D uncertain. The CDR3 sequence is 15 residues long. From germline, CDR1 is SGHTA and CDR2 FQGNSA. V lost 2 bases and J lost 7, with 15 bases in between. The CDR3 DNA sequence: TGTGCCAGCAGCTTATACTCAGCCCCGGGTAATGAGCAGTTCTTC. Protein product: CASSLYSAPGNEQFF.

This sequence joins TRBV19 and TRBJ1-5; D may be TRBD1 (5 bases). The CDR3 runs to 11 residues. Germline CDR1 is LNHDA and CDR2 is SQIVND (reference sequence). Trimming removed 10 bases from V and 4 bases from J, with 8 bases in between. DNA for the CDR3: TGTGCCACTGGGGGGAATCAGCCCCAGCATTTT. Its translation: CATGGNQPQHF.

This chain connects TRBV7-9 to TRBJ1-5; D remains unclear. The V end lost 1 base, the J end lost 11 bases, and 9 bases lay between the germline ends. The V gene's germline CDR1 is SEHNR and CDR2 FQNEAQ (reference sequence). CDR3 size: 12 residues. CDR3: CASSLGPASQHF. For the CDR3, the DNA is TGTGCCAGCAGCTTAGGTCCAGCCTCCCAGCATTTT.

The chain links TRBV9 to TRBJ2-3; 11 bases line up with TRBD2. Per the germline V gene, CDR1 is SGDLS and CDR2 is YYNGEE. The V segment lost 3 bases and the J segment 3 bases; nucleotides outside the gene matches: 12. The CDR3 covers 18 residues. CDR3 region: CASSGSSGRAMWTDTQYF. Written as DNA, the CDR3 is TGTGCCAGCAGCGGGAGTAGCGGGAGGGCCATGTGGACAGATACGCAGTATTTT.

This rearrangement joins TRBV5-4 to TRBJ2-1; 13 nucleotides match TRBD2. V shed 3 bases and J 9 bases; nucleotides not matched to a gene: 12. The CDR3 has 17 residues. Per germline, CDR1 SGHNT and CDR2 YYREEE (reference sequence). CDR3 nucleotide sequence: TGTGCCAGCAGCTCGGGTACAGGACTAGCGGGAGTATCTGAGCAGTTCTTC. Its protein is CASSSGTGLAGVSEQFF.

This clone was picked up a small number of times. This sequence joins TRBV28 and TRBJ2-7; D uncertain. CDR1 and CDR2 from the germline V gene are MDHEN and SYDVKM. The CDR3 has 14 residues. V lost 1 base, J lost 3 bases, and 10 bases lay in between. CDR3: CASSLLAPSYEQYF. The CDR3 DNA follows: TGTGCCAGCAGTTTATTAGCCCCGAGCTACGAGCAGTACTTC.

The chain employs TRBV7-6 and TRBJ2-1; D possibly uses TRBD1 or TRBD2 (5 bases each). V lost 4 bases, J lost 5 bases, and 18 bases lay in between. Germline assignment: CDR1 SGHVS and CDR2 FNYEAQ. The CDR3 spans 16 residues. The CDR3 reads CASSYGGSSSHNEQFF. Written as DNA, the CDR3 is TGTGCCAGCAGCTATGGGGGTTCTAGCTCGCACAATGAGCAGTTCTTC.

The chain is built from TRBV4-3 and TRBJ1-2; 10 bases fit TRBD1. Germline loops: CDR1 LGHNA, CDR2 YSLEER. The trim removed 0 bases at V and 5 bases at J, leaving 21 bases unmatched. The CDR3 covers 21 residues. The CDR3 loop is CASSQERTGGRAAFSTYGYTF. Here the CDR3 DNA reads TGCGCCAGCAGCCAAGAAAGGACAGGGGGTCGGGCAGCATTCTCCACTTATGGCTACACCTTC.